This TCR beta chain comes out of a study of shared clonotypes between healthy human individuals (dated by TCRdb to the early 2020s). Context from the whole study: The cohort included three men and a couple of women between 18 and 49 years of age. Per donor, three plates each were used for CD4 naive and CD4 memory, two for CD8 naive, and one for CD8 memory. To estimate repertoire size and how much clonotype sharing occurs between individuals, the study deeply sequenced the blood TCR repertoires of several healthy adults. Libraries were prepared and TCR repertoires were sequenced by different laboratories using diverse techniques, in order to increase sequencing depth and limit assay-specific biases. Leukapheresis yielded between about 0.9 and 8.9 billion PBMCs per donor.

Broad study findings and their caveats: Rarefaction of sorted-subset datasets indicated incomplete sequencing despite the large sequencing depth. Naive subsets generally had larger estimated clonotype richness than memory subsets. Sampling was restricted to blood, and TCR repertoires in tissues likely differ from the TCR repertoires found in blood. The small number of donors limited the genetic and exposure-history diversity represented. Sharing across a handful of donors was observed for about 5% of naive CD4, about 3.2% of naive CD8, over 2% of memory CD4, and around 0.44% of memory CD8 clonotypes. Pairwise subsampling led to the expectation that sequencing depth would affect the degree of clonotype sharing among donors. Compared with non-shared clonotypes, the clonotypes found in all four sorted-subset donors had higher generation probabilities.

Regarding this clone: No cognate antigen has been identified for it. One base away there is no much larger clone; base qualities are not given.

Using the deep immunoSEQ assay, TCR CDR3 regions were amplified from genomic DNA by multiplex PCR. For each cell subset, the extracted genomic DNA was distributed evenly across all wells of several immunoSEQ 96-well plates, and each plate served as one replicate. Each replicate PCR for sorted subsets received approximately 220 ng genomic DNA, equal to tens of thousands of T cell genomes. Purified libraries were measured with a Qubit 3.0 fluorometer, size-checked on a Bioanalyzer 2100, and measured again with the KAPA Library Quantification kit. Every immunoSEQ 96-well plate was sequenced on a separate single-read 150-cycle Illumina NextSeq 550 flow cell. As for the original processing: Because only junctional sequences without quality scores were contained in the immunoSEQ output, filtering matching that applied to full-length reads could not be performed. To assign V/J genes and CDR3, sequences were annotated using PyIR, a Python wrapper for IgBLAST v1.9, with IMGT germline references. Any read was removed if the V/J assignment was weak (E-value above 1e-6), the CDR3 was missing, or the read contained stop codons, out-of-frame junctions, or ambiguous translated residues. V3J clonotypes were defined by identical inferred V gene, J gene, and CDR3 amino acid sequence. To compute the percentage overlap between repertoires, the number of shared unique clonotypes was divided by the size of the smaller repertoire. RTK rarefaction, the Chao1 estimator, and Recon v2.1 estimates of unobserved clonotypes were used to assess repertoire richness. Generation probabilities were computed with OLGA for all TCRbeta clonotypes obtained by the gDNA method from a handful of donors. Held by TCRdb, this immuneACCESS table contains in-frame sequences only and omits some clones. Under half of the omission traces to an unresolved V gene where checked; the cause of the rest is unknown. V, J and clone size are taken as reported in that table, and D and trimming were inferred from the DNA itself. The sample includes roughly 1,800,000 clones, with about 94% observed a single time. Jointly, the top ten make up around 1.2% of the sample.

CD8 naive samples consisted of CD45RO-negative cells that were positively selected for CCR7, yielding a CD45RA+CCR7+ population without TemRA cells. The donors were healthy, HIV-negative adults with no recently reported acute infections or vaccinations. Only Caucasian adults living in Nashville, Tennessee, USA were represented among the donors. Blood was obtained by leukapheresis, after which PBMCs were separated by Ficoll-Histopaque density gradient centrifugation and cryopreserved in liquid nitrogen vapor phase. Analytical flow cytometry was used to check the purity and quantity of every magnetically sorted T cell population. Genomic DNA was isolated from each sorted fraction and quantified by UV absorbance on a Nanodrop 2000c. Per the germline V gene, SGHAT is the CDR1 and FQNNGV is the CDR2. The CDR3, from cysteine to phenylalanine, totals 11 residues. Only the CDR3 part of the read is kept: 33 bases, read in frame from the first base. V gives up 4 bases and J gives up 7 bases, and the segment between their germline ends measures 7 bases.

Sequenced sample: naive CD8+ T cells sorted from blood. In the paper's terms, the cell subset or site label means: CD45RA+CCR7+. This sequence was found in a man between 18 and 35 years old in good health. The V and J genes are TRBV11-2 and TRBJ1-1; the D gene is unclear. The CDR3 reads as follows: CASSSPGEAFF. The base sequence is TGTGCCAGCAGCTCGCCGGGTGAAGCTTTCTTT.